The next 2 T cell receptor beta chains were all read from a single sample in a study of OX40 agonist ivuxolimab in advanced cancers. Assay used: immunoSEQ multiplex PCR; TCRdb lists only in-frame clones, some missing. This sample has over 30,000 clones, with about 93% found just once. The sequenced sample was CD4+ or CD8+ T cells sorted from blood, obtained in a trial of the OX40 agonist ivuxolimab. These receptors were obtained from an adult with an advanced solid tumor such as melanoma, head and neck, liver or kidney cancer.

J is TRBJ1-1 and V is TRBV25-1, with a possible D match to TRBD1 (5 bases). Trimming took 4 bases from V and 4 from J, leaving 16 bases between them. Germline V CDR1 and CDR2: MGHDK, SYGVNS. The CDR3 sequence is 15 residues long. CDR3 protein: CASSGRAAGSTEAFF. In DNA form, the CDR3 reads TGTGCCAGCAGTGGAAGAGCAGCAGGGTCCACTGAAGCTTTCTTT.

In this sample, this clone turned up a few times. The rearrangement joins TRBV2 to TRBJ1-5; TRBD1 is a possible D gene (6 bases). The germline CDR1 and CDR2 sequences are SNHLY and FYNNEI. The V end lost 2 bases, the J end lost 7 bases, and 12 bases lay between the germline ends. CDR3 length equals 14 residues. CDR3 region: CASSELQGGQPQHF. In DNA, the CDR3 is TGTGCCAGCAGTGAACTACAGGGAGGCCAGCCCCAGCATTTT. Filled out from reference TRBV2 and TRBJ1-5, the complete variable domain reads EPEVTQTPSHQVTQMGQEVILRCVPISNHLYFYWYRQILGQKVEFLVSFYNNEISEKSEIFDDQFSVERPDGSNFTLKIRSTKLEDSAMYFCASSELQGGQPQHFGDGTRLSIL.